Below are 25 T cell receptor beta chains sequenced from a single sample in a study of T cells of healthy individuals. TCRdb reanalysed the 5' RACE reads using MiXCR and keeps one entry per CDR3 protein. The table lists approximately 50,000 distinct CDR3 sequences, roughly 15% of them singletons. The receptors were sampled from a human donor in good health.

This clonotype was recorded a few times. This chain connects TRBV10-2 to TRBJ2-5, with TRBD1 matching 9 bases. With V trimmed by 11 bases and J by 5 bases, 9 bases remained unmatched. The germline V gene has CDR1 WSHSY and CDR2 SAAADI. This CDR3 comprises 13 residues. The CDR3 here is CAASGQGRETQYF. CDR3 bases: TGCGCCGCATCGGGACAGGGAAGGGAGACCCAGTACTTC.

In this sample, this clonotype turned up a few times. This chain joins TRBV10-3 and TRBJ2-5; 11 nucleotides line up with TRBD2. Germline-derived CDR1 and CDR2 are ENHRY and SYGVKD. The ends lost 8 bases at V and 1 base at J; junction bases unmatched: 3. CDR3 length equals 14 residues. The CDR3 DNA reads TGTGCCATCCATAGCGGGGGGGCCCAAGAGACCCAGTACTTC. This encodes CAIHSGGAQETQYF.

This clonotype was found many times. The genes are TRBV18 and TRBJ1-5, with D possibly matching TRBD1 (6 bases). Germline V gene lookup returns CDR1 KGHSH and CDR2 LQKENI. This CDR3 has 15 residues. Trimming stripped 5 bases from V and 0 bases from J, with 11 bases between. CDR3 sequence reads: CASSGQRHSNQPQHF. In DNA, the CDR3 is TGTGCCAGCTCAGGACAGCGCCATAGCAATCAGCCCCAGCATTTT.

This clonotype was found many times. CDR3 sequence reads: CASSAGTGMAYEQYF. CDR3 coding DNA: TGTGCCAGCAGCGCGGGGACAGGGATGGCCTACGAGCAGTACTTC. The chain recombines TRBV9 with TRBJ2-7; 9 nucleotides align to TRBD1. V gave up 3 bases and J gave up 2 bases; unmatched junction bases: 6. Germline V lookup: CDR1 SGDLS, CDR2 YYNGEE. The CDR3 length is 15 residues.

The V gene is TRBV5-6, the J gene TRBJ1-2; D is unresolved. With 2 bases removed from V and 8 bases from J, the gap between germline ends came to 13 bases. Germline loops: CDR1 SGHDT, CDR2 YYEEEE. The CDR3 runs to 13 residues. The CDR3 DNA sequence: TGTGCCAGCAGCTTTCCCCTCGGTGGGGGCTACACCTTC. It specifies CASSFPLGGGYTF. Full variable domain (remainder filled in from reference TRBV5-6 and TRBJ1-2): DAGVTQSPTHLIKTRGQQVTLRCSPKSGHDTVSWYQQALGQGPQFIFQYYEEEERQRGNFPDRFSGHQFPNYSSELNVNALLLGDSALYLCASSFPLGGGYTFGSGTRLTVV.

Only a few counts were recorded for this clonotype. This chain joins TRBV29-1 and TRBJ1-5, with D maybe TRBD1 (6 bases). Trimming stripped 4 bases from V and 2 bases from J, with 15 bases between. The germline V gene encodes CDR1 SQVTM and CDR2 ANQGSEA. The CDR3 length is 15 residues. The CDR3 region is CSVVMGAGGNQPQHF. In DNA, the CDR3 is TGCAGCGTTGTGATGGGGGCTGGGGGCAATCAGCCCCAGCATTTT.

This clonotype was found many times. The V call is TRBV21-1, the J call TRBJ1-1. TRBV21-1 is designated a pseudogene. This CDR3 is built from 16 residues. This CDR3 reads CASSKVETDMNTEAFF. Written as DNA, the CDR3 is TGTGCCAGCAGCAAAGTTGAGACGGACATGAACACTGAAGCTTTCTTT.

Ten or more counts support this clonotype. The V call is TRBV4-3, the J call TRBJ2-3; a possible D gene is TRBD2 (5 bases). This CDR3 has 16 amino acids. V lost 4 bases to trimming and J lost 6 bases, with 20 bases between them. Germline V CDR1 and CDR2: LGHNA, YSLEER. The chain's CDR3 is CASSRLGVMSGDTQYF. The CDR3 DNA sequence: TGCGCCAGCAGCCGCCTCGGGGTGATGAGTGGGGATACGCAGTATTTT.

The chain is built from TRBV18 and TRBJ1-2; 7 positions match TRBD1. CDR1 is KGHSH and CDR2 is LQKENI in the germline V gene. The V segment lost 2 bases and the J segment 2 bases; nucleotides outside the gene matches: 14. CDR3 length equals 18 residues. The CDR3, as DNA: TGTGCCAGCTCACCATTGCCCGGGGCTACAGGGGCAAACTATGGCTACACCTTC. Protein: CASSPLPGATGANYGYTF.

The table lists this clonotype with many counts. The rearrangement uses TRBV30 and TRBJ2-7, with 10 bases identical to TRBD1. V was pared by 5 bases and J by 3 bases, with 7 bases of the junction left unmatched. The CDR3 has 14 amino acids. Germline V gives CDR1 GTSNPN, CDR2 SVGIG (reference sequence). The CDR3 is CAWAAGQGIYEQYF. The CDR3 nucleotides read TGTGCCTGGGCCGCGGGACAGGGGATCTACGAGCAGTACTTC. Variable domain in full (rest from reference TRBV30 and TRBJ2-7): SQTIHQWPATLVQPVGSPLSLECTVEGTSNPNLYWYRQAAGRGLQLLFYSVGIGQISSEVPQNLSASRPQDRQFILSSKKLLLSDSGFYLCAWAAGQGIYEQYFGPGTRLTVT.

This clonotype was observed at least ten times. The chain combines TRBV12-3 or TRBV12-4 with TRBJ1-6, with a tentative D call TRBD1 (5 bases). The germline V and J ends were trimmed by 7 bases and 9 bases, with 13 bases remaining between them. This CDR3 comprises 13 residues. For the CDR3, the DNA is TGTGCCAGCACTCCGGGAGGGGTTTCACCCCTCCACTTT. It is translated as CASTPGGVSPLHF.

This clonotype was seen repeatedly, ten times or more. The chain recombines TRBV7-2 with TRBJ1-5; TRBD1 matches at 8 bases. V was clipped by 5 bases and J by 0 bases; unmatched bases: 3. This CDR3 comprises 15 residues. Germline V CDR1 and CDR2: SGHTA, FQGNSA. CDR3 loop: CASSRTGGSNQPQHF. As DNA, the CDR3 is TGTGCCAGCAGCCGTACAGGGGGTAGCAATCAGCCCCAGCATTTT.

Concerning this clonotype: A much larger clonotype is one base distant, so this may be a read error. The chain links TRBV9 to TRBJ2-1; the D gene is possibly TRBD2 (7 bases). In germline, CDR1 is SGDLS, CDR2 YYNGEE. The CDR3 runs to 15 residues. The V end was cut by 2 bases, the J end by 8 bases, with 17 bases between. This chain's CDR3 is CASSVKGGLGYEQFF. In DNA, the CDR3 is TGTGCCAGCAGCGTTAAGGGGGGGCTAGGCTATGAGCAGTTCTTC. The complete variable domain, with remaining parts taken from reference TRBV9 and TRBJ2-1, reads DSGVTQTPKHLITATGQRVTLRCSPRSGDLSVYWYQQSLDQGLQFLIQYYNGEERAKGNILERFSAQQFPDLHSELNLSSLELGDSALYFCASSVKGGLGYEQFFGPGTRLTVL.

J is TRBJ2-1 and V is TRBV3-1; D is undetermined. V lost 2 bases and J lost 4, with 15 bases in between. The CDR3 spans 16 residues. CDR1 is LGHDT, CDR2 YNNKEL, per germline (reference sequence). CDR3 in amino acids: CASSQNRVPIYNEQFF. Written as DNA, the CDR3 is TGTGCCAGCAGCCAAAATCGCGTGCCGATTTACAATGAGCAGTTCTTC.

This clonotype occurred many times. The chain combines TRBV7-2 with TRBJ2-2; 11 positions match TRBD2. Trimming at V came to 0 bases and at J to 7 bases, leaving 10 bases not matched to a gene. Germline V gives CDR1 SGHTA, CDR2 FQGNSA. CDR3 length equals 18 residues. The CDR3 is CASSLALVAGGPGGELFF. The CDR3 DNA reads as TGTGCCAGCAGCTTAGCGCTGGTAGCGGGAGGGCCCGGCGGGGAGCTGTTTTTT.

V and J are TRBV15 and TRBJ1-1; TRBD1 matches at 8 bases. The CDR3 extends over 15 amino acids. V shed 4 bases and J 1 base; nucleotides not matched to a gene: 5. Germline CDR1 is LNHNV and CDR2 is YYDKDF (reference sequence). The CDR3: CATSTRQGTNTEAFF. CDR3 nucleotides: TGTGCCACCAGCACCCGACAGGGGACGAACACTGAAGCTTTCTTT. Supplemented by reference TRBV15 and TRBJ1-1, the full variable domain reads DAMVIQNPRYQVTQFGKPVTLSCSQTLNHNVMYWYQQKSSQAPKLLFHYYDKDFNNEADTPDNFQSRRPNTSFCFLDIRSPGLGDTAMYLCATSTRQGTNTEAFFGQGTRLTVV.

This clonotype was seen a handful of times. This chain joins TRBV11-3 and TRBJ2-7; TRBD2 might be the D (6 bases). From germline, CDR1 is SGHNT and CDR2 YENEEA. CDR3 length: 16 amino acids. V was pared by 5 bases and J by 2 bases, with 19 bases between. In DNA, the CDR3 is TGTGCCAGCAGCCGCCCCCTAGCGCTAATTACCTACGAGCAGTACTTC. It yields the protein CASSRPLALITYEQYF.

This clonotype was observed a few times. The chain is built from TRBV10-3 and TRBJ2-1; D is perhaps TRBD2 (5 bases). Germline V gives CDR1 ENHRY, CDR2 SYGVKD. The CDR3 length is 15 residues. Trimming took 7 bases from V and 6 from J, leaving 19 bases between them. The CDR3 region is CAIIRTGISINEQFF. CDR3 sequence (DNA): TGTGCCATCATTCGAACCGGGATCAGCATCAATGAGCAGTTCTTC.

This clonotype came up many times. J is TRBJ1-2 and V is TRBV29-1, with D possibly matching TRBD1 (6 bases). Trimming took off 6 bases at V and 0 bases at J, with 11 bases between the two ends. Germline V lookup: CDR1 SQVTM, CDR2 ANQGSEA. The CDR3 contains 13 residues. The CDR3 sequence: CSVLDSTNYGYTF. The CDR3 coding sequence is TGCAGCGTCCTGGACAGCACTAACTATGGCTACACCTTC.

This clonotype was counted many times. This chain links TRBV19 with TRBJ2-7, with D maybe TRBD2 (5 bases). Germline CDR1 reads LNHDA; CDR2 reads SQIVND (reference sequence). Between the trimmed V and J ends, which lost 6 bases and 3 bases, there was a span of 18 bases. This CDR3 spans 15 amino acids. CDR3 in amino acids: CASSPGAWEFYEQYF. The CDR3 nucleotides read TGTGCCAGTAGCCCTGGAGCGTGGGAGTTCTACGAGCAGTACTTC.

Ten or more counts support this clonotype. J is TRBJ2-5 and V is TRBV20-1; TRBD1 agrees at 7 bases. V shed 5 bases, J shed 5 bases, and the junction held 14 bases outside the gene matches. The CDR3 has 15 amino acids. CDR1 is DFQATT and CDR2 is SNEGSKA in the germline V gene (reference sequence). The CDR3 DNA follows: TGCAGTGCTTACGACAGGGTGAAGATATGGGAGACCCAGTACTTC. Translated, it gives CSAYDRVKIWETQYF.

This clonotype was observed at least ten times. This chain connects TRBV6-5 to TRBJ1-1, with D maybe TRBD1 (5 bases). Germline CDR1 and CDR2: MNHEY and SVGAGI. V lost 6 bases and J lost 7, with 18 bases in between. CDR3 length: 14 amino acids. Here the CDR3 reads CASRKPLGTNEAFF. CDR3 sequence (DNA): TGTGCCAGCAGAAAACCGCTCGGGACGAATGAAGCTTTCTTT.

The table lists this clonotype with many counts. The J gene is TRBJ2-7, the V gene TRBV25-1, with 11 bases that match TRBD1. Per the germline V gene, CDR1 is MGHDK and CDR2 is SYGVNS. The junction had 2 bases not matched to a gene; V was cut back by 4 bases and J by 3 bases. The CDR3 runs to 14 residues. The CDR3 nucleotides are TGTGCCAGCAGTGTCGGGACAGGGGGCTACGAGCAGTACTTC. Translated: CASSVGTGGYEQYF.

The chain recombines TRBV7-2 with TRBJ2-1; perhaps TRBD2 as D (5 bases). The CDR3 covers 12 residues. Looked up from germline, CDR1 is SGHTA and CDR2 is FQGNSA. V lost 5 bases to trimming and J lost 5 bases, with 7 bases between them. As DNA, the CDR3 is TGTGCCAGCAGCCGACTAAACAATGAGCAGTTCTTC. Translated, it gives CASSRLNNEQFF.

V is TRBV7-9 and J is TRBJ1-6, with 8 positions matching TRBD1. The CDR3 consists of 15 residues. V shed 2 bases, J shed 8 bases, and the junction held 5 bases outside the gene matches. Germline assignment: CDR1 SEHNR and CDR2 FQNEAQ (reference sequence). CDR3 loop: CASSLTGTGDSPLHF. CDR3 bases: TGTGCCAGCAGCTTAACCGGGACAGGTGATTCACCCCTCCACTTT.